The 13 T cell receptor beta chains below come from one sample, sequenced in a study of blood T cell repertoires in COVID-19. The protocol was immunoSEQ multiplex PCR, while the TCRdb copy is restricted to in-frame clones and leaves out a portion. The table has more than 300,000 clones, more than 75% seen once. Sequencing input: PBMCs or T cells enriched from blood (not recorded which). Receptors originate from a woman younger than 35 who had recovered from COVID-19.

The V call is TRBV11-2, the J call TRBJ2-3; 7 bases are a match to TRBD1. The germline V gene encodes CDR1 SGHAT and CDR2 FQNNGV. The CDR3 sequence is 16 residues long. Unmatched junction bases numbered 9, after V lost 5 bases and J lost 1 base. For the CDR3, the DNA is TGTGCCAGCAGCCCCTCCCAGGGGGTAGGCACAGATACGCAGTATTTT. Its translation: CASSPSQGVGTDTQYF.

The rearrangement uses TRBV5-1 and TRBJ2-3; D gene ambiguous. V was shortened by 4 bases and J by 5 bases, with 11 bases between the two germline ends. Germline CDR1 SGHRS, CDR2 YFSETQ. The CDR3 contains 13 residues. CDR3 residues: CASSPESIDTQYF. The CDR3 bases are TGCGCCAGCAGCCCTGAGTCCATAGATACGCAGTATTTT.

The chain has TRBV5-1 and TRBJ2-1; D may be TRBD2 (7 bases). The CDR3 sequence is 16 residues long. Germline CDR1 reads SGHRS; CDR2 reads YFSETQ. Trimming removed 5 bases from V and 8 bases from J, with 23 bases in between. CDR3 DNA: TGCGCCAGCAGTCGGGGGCGGGGAGGGGCCCGCGATGAGCAGTTCTTC. Translating gives CASSRGRGGARDEQFF.

V and J are TRBV12-5 and TRBJ2-7, with D possibly being TRBD1 (5 bases). Deletions cut 4 bases from V and 0 bases from J, with 19 bases between. The CDR3 consists of 17 residues. Germline V gene sequence: CDR1 LGHNT, CDR2 FRNRAP. In DNA form, the CDR3 reads TGTGCTAGTGGTTCCTCGCAAAAAATCGACAGCTCCTACGAGCAGTACTTC. It is translated as CASGSSQKIDSSYEQYF.

The J gene is TRBJ2-3, the V gene TRBV10-3; 8 bases map to TRBD1. The CDR3 has 16 amino acids. Germline V gives CDR1 ENHRY, CDR2 SYGVKD. J was trimmed by 3 bases and V by 4 bases; bases with no gene match: 9. This CDR3 reads CAISGPGGSGTDTQYF. CDR3 DNA sequence: TGTGCCATCAGTGGACCAGGGGGCTCTGGTACAGATACGCAGTATTTT.

V gene TRBV9 combines with J gene TRBJ1-2, with 7 bases that match TRBD1. There are 14 residues in the CDR3. J was trimmed by 2 bases and V by 5 bases; bases with no gene match: 6. Germline-derived CDR1 and CDR2 are SGDLS and YYNGEE. The CDR3 bases are TGTGCCAGCAGTGCGGACAGGAGAAACTATGGCTACACCTTC. This codes for CASSADRRNYGYTF.

The J gene is TRBJ2-3, the V gene TRBV10-1; D unclear. The CDR3 consists of 15 residues. Trimming left V 3 bases short and J 2 bases short, with 12 bases between. Germline V gene lookup returns CDR1 WNHNN and CDR2 SYGVQD (reference sequence). Here the CDR3 DNA reads TGCGCCAGCAGTGACGCTAGGATTTACACAGATACGCAGTATTTT. Translated: CASSDARIYTDTQYF.

V usage is TRBV29-1 and J usage is TRBJ2-3; the D gene is possibly TRBD1 (6 bases). Trimming shortened V by 7 bases and J by 2 bases, and 19 bases separated the two germline ends. CDR1 and CDR2 from the germline V gene are SQVTM and ANQGSEA. The CDR3 contains 15 residues. The CDR3 DNA is TGCAGCGCTCCACCCCCGGGACACACCACAGATACGCAGTATTTT. It specifies CSAPPPGHTTDTQYF.

The CDR3 DNA is TGTGCCAGTAGTATTGGGGGGTATGGCAATCAGCCCCAGCATTTT. This translates into CASSIGGYGNQPQHF. V and J are TRBV19 and TRBJ1-5; D perhaps matches TRBD1 (5 bases). Trimming cost V 3 bases and J 2 bases, with 11 bases left between them. The CDR3 runs to 15 residues. Germline loops: CDR1 LNHDA, CDR2 SQIVND (reference sequence). The complete variable domain, with remaining parts taken from reference TRBV19 and TRBJ1-5, reads DGGITQSPKYLFRKEGQNVTLSCEQNLNHDAMYWYRQDPGQGLRLIYYSQIVNDFQKGDIAEGYSVSREKKESFPLTVTSAQKNPTAFYLCASSIGGYGNQPQHFGDGTRLSIL.

Regarding this clone: Other DNA sequences within the sample encode an identical CDR3. The genes are TRBV15 and TRBJ1-5; 9 nucleotides line up with TRBD1. The CDR3 length is 14 residues. V shed 3 bases and J 4 bases; nucleotides not matched to a gene: 1. The V gene's germline CDR1 is LNHNV and CDR2 YYDKDF (reference sequence). CDR3: CATSRDRGNQPQHF. In DNA form, the CDR3 reads TGTGCCACCAGCAGGGACAGGGGAAATCAGCCCCAGCATTTT.

The V call is TRBV6-5, the J call TRBJ1-1, with TRBD1 matching 10 bases. The germline V gene has CDR1 MNHEY and CDR2 SVGAGI. CDR3 length: 11 residues. Trimming removed 6 bases from V and 10 bases from J; junction bases left unmatched: 2. As DNA, the CDR3 is TGTGCCAGCAGGGGGGACAGGGGAGCTTTCTTT. It specifies CASRGDRGAFF.

V gene TRBV18 combines with J gene TRBJ1-1, with 8 bases fitting TRBD1. The CDR3 is 14 amino acids. Germline lookup yields CDR1 KGHSH and CDR2 LQKENI. V trimming: 6 bases; J trimming: 5 bases; junction bases outside the gene matches: 8. This CDR3 is CASSFGQGSTEAFF. DNA for the CDR3: TGTGCCAGCTCGTTCGGACAGGGCAGTACTGAAGCTTTCTTT.

This sequence joins TRBV7-9 and TRBJ2-7, with TRBD1 matching 9 bases. The V gene's germline CDR1 is SEHNR and CDR2 FQNEAQ (reference sequence). Germline trimming cut 1 base from V and 7 bases from J; bases unmatched to any gene: 11. The CDR3 has 16 residues. The CDR3 loop reads CASSLGAGTGGREQYF. The CDR3 DNA sequence: TGTGCCAGCAGCTTAGGGGCCGGTACAGGGGGCCGAGAGCAGTACTTC.